This TCR beta chain was obtained from a study of blood T cells in healthy people across ages. Study results and limitations: Diversity estimates drawn from one million T cells were deemed underestimates.

With a J-beta primer mix and a sample-barcoded 5' primer, a second PCR ran about 7 to 12 cycles. TCRdb called the 5' RACE reads again in MiXCR, with one record for every CDR3 protein. In the table there are 600,000 or so distinct CDR3 sequences, approximately 30% of which are singletons. Trimming left V 4 bases short and J 4 bases short, with 11 bases between. The CDR3 covers 13 residues. Germline V gene data show CDR1 as SGDLS and CDR2 as YYNGEE. This clonotype was seen ten or more times. The target antigen is unknown. The clonotype originates from a woman older than 75 in good health. V gene TRBV9 combines with J gene TRBJ2-5; D is unresolved. The sample consisted of blood. The CDR3 region is CASSPPFGETQYF. As DNA, the CDR3 is TGTGCCAGCAGCCCCCCCTTCGGAGAGACCCAGTACTTC.